This T cell receptor beta chain was captured in a study of identical twins. Study results and caveats: Those out-of-frame alpha sequences shared by twins showed an excess of low generation probability. Out-of-frame TCR alpha sharing observed in monozygotic twins exceeded model estimates.

Regarding this clonotype: Its antigen is unknown.

Carrying unique molecular identifiers, the cDNA also gained a universal primer site through template switching. A single record per CDR3 protein comes from TCRdb applying MiXCR to the 5' RACE reads. The sample has a few hundred thousand distinct CDR3 sequences, 9.6% seen once. The CDR3 totals 13 residues. Germline-derived CDR1 and CDR2 are SGHTA and FQGNSA. V lost 5 bases to trimming and J lost 9 bases, with 11 bases between them. The same data also contributed to another study, on yellow fever vaccine responses in identical twins.

This rearrangement joins TRBV7-2 to TRBJ1-6, with unresolved D. Sequencing was carried out using PBMCs. The receptor was derived from a woman younger than 35 in good health. DNA for the CDR3: TGTGCCAGCAGCGGGAGCGGCGGTTCACCCCTCCACTTT. Translating it yields CASSGSGGSPLHF.